A single sample gave rise to the 29 T cell receptor beta chains below, sequenced in a study of cytomegalovirus exposure and HLA in healthy donors. Primers included in the PCR were 60 Vbeta and 13 Jbeta primers. Some clones are missing from TCRdb's copy, which holds only in-frame ones; the method was immunoSEQ multiplex PCR. The sample includes some 160,000 clones, approximately 68% of them seen just once. The sample taken for sequencing was PBMCs. Receptor source: a man between 60 and 75 years old in good health and CMV-seronegative.

CDR3 DNA sequence: TGTGCCAGTAGCTACGAAGGGACAGGGATGAATGAAAAACTGTTTTTT. Amino acid sequence: CASSYEGTGMNEKLFF. The chain recombines TRBV19 with TRBJ1-4, with 9 bases that match TRBD1. The CDR3 is 16 residues long. CDR1 and CDR2 from the germline V gene are LNHDA and SQIVND (reference sequence). V was pared by 6 bases and J by 5 bases, with 10 bases of the junction left unmatched.

This chain links TRBV19 with TRBJ2-3; D may be TRBD1 (5 bases). Germline CDR1 reads LNHDA; CDR2 reads SQIVND (reference sequence). The CDR3 loop spans 13 amino acids. Trimming removed 6 bases at V and 2 bases at J, with 9 bases between. In DNA, the CDR3 is TGTGCCAGTAGCTCACAGGACACAGATACGCAGTATTTT. Its translation: CASSSQDTDTQYF.

The chain is built from TRBV7-8 and TRBJ2-7, with 9 bases aligning to TRBD1. In germline, CDR1 is SGHVS, CDR2 FQNEAQ. With 2 bases clipped from V and 5 bases from J, the junction kept 7 bases outside the gene matches. This CDR3 spans 15 amino acids. The CDR3 DNA reads TGTGCCAGCAGCTTAACGGGACAGGGATCCCACGAGCAGTACTTC. This translates into CASSLTGQGSHEQYF.

The chain carries TRBV27 and TRBJ2-7, with a possible D match to TRBD1 (6 bases). Trimming stripped 2 bases from V and 7 bases from J, with 15 bases between. CDR3 length: 14 residues. In germline, CDR1 is MNHEY, CDR2 SMNVEV (reference sequence). The CDR3 spells CASSLRDGQSEQYF. The CDR3 DNA follows: TGTGCCAGCAGTTTACGAGACGGACAGTCAGAGCAGTACTTC.

In this sample, this clone turned up once. The rearrangement uses TRBV5-1 and TRBJ2-7; D might be TRBD1 (5 bases). V was shortened by 0 bases and J by 1 base, with 8 bases between the two germline ends. Germline CDR1 and CDR2: SGHRS and YFSETQ. This CDR3 is 14 amino acids long. The CDR3 DNA is TGCGCCAGCAGCTTGGCCACAGGATCCTACGAGCAGTACTTC. Its translation is CASSLATGSYEQYF.

CDR3 nucleotide sequence: TGTGCCAGTACTTTGACAGCCGAACAGGGGCCCCAGCATTTT. This gives the protein CASTLTAEQGPQHF. V is TRBV19 and J is TRBJ1-5; the D gene is possibly TRBD1 (6 bases). The CDR3 contains 14 residues. V shed 7 bases and J shed 9 bases, with 19 bases lying between them. In germline, CDR1 is LNHDA, CDR2 SQIVND (reference sequence).

CDR3 nucleotides: TGTGCCAGCAGTGGAAATGAGGGAACTAATGAAAAACTGTTTTTT. Protein: CASSGNEGTNEKLFF. This chain connects TRBV25-1 to TRBJ1-4; D is unclear. The V end was cut by 4 bases, the J end by 1 base, with 10 bases between. This CDR3 comprises 15 residues. The germline V gene has CDR1 MGHDK and CDR2 SYGVNS.

The chain combines TRBV28 with TRBJ1-1; D is ambiguous. CDR1 is MDHEN and CDR2 is SYDVKM in the germline V gene. The CDR3 is made up of 16 amino acids. Trimming removed 3 bases from V and 0 bases from J, with 14 bases in between. CDR3 residues: CASSFTSPRMNTEAFF. CDR3 coding DNA: TGTGCCAGCAGTTTTACAAGCCCGAGGATGAACACTGAAGCTTTCTTT.

This clone has more than one count but fewer than ten. Mismatch with germline at one junction end may stem from a read error. This chain links TRBV7-9 with TRBJ2-7, with a possible D match to TRBD2 (6 bases). The CDR3 extends over 12 amino acids. CDR1 SEHNR and CDR2 FQNEAQ come from the germline V gene (reference sequence). For the CDR3, the DNA is TGTTCCAGCCCGGGGGAGGAGTACGAGCAGTACTTC. Amino acid sequence: CSSPGEEYEQYF.

The J gene is TRBJ2-3, the V gene TRBV4-1; 9 bases align to TRBD2. There are 16 residues in the CDR3. Germline-derived CDR1 and CDR2 are MGHRA and YSYEKL. V trimming: 4 bases; J trimming: 3 bases; junction bases outside the gene matches: 8. CDR3 amino acids: CASSREIAGATDTQYF. The CDR3 DNA sequence: TGCGCCAGCAGCCGGGAAATAGCGGGGGCGACAGATACGCAGTATTTT.

This clone showed up just a few times. The V and J genes are TRBV7-8 and TRBJ1-2; possible D gene TRBD1, 6 bases. The V gene lost 1 base and the J gene lost 7 bases, with 16 bases spanning the gap. Per germline, CDR1 SGHVS and CDR2 FQNEAQ. This CDR3 region has 15 residues. The CDR3 here is CASSLERIGGAGYTF. CDR3 coding DNA: TGTGCCAGCAGCTTAGAGCGAATAGGGGGGGCTGGCTACACCTTC.

This clone was found a few times. DNA of the CDR3: TGTGCCATCAGTACAGGGAGCACCGGGGAGCTGTTTTTT. Protein: CAISTGSTGELFF. V usage is TRBV10-3 and J usage is TRBJ2-2; the D gene is possibly TRBD1 (6 bases). Trimming took 5 bases from V and 4 from J, leaving 8 bases between them. Looked up from germline, CDR1 is ENHRY and CDR2 is SYGVKD. The CDR3 extends over 13 amino acids.

The chain joins TRBV28 to TRBJ1-4, with TRBD1 identical over 10 bases. This CDR3 region has 14 residues. V was pared by 8 bases and J by 8 bases, with 8 bases of the junction left unmatched. Germline V lookup: CDR1 MDHEN, CDR2 SYDVKM. Here the CDR3 DNA reads TGTGCCAGCGGAGACAAGGGACAGGGGGAAAAACTGTTTTTT. Residues: CASGDKGQGEKLFF.

V gene TRBV2 combines with J gene TRBJ2-1; possible D gene TRBD1, 6 bases. Trimming took off 5 bases at V and 5 bases at J, with 10 bases between the two ends. CDR3 size: 13 residues. The germline V gene has CDR1 SNHLY and CDR2 FYNNEI. In DNA, the CDR3 is TGTGCCAGCAGTCCGGACAGCAACAATGAGCAGTTCTTC. It is translated as CASSPDSNNEQFF.

J is TRBJ2-5 and V is TRBV5-1, with D tentatively TRBD1 (6 bases). Germline CDR1 reads SGHRS; CDR2 reads YFSETQ. The CDR3 has 14 amino acids. V shed 5 bases and J shed 2 bases, with 13 bases lying between them. CDR3 in amino acids: CASREQGPQETQYF. Written as DNA, the CDR3 is TGCGCCAGCAGGGAGCAGGGGCCGCAAGAGACCCAGTACTTC.

This chain connects TRBV10-3 to TRBJ1-1; D may be TRBD1 (6 bases). Germline values: CDR1 ENHRY, CDR2 SYGVKD. This CDR3 is 17 amino acids long. V lost 3 bases, J lost 1 base, and 18 bases lay in between. The CDR3 region is CAISDIRQGIKNTEAFF. CDR3 bases: TGTGCCATCAGTGATATAAGGCAGGGGATTAAGAACACTGAAGCTTTCTTT.

The chain joins TRBV27 to TRBJ2-1; 10 nucleotides line up with TRBD2. CDR3 length: 15 residues. Germline trimming cut 2 bases from V and 4 bases from J; bases unmatched to any gene: 2. CDR1 and CDR2 (germline): MNHEY, SMNVEV (reference sequence). Here the CDR3 reads CASSLTTSGYNEQFF. CDR3 in DNA: TGTGCCAGCAGTTTAACGACTAGCGGGTACAATGAGCAGTTCTTC.

A single count supports this clone. The V gene is TRBV7-9, the J gene TRBJ1-5, with 11 bases aligning to TRBD1. Germline V gene data show CDR1 as SEHNR and CDR2 as FQNEAQ (reference sequence). This CDR3 contains 17 residues. Trimming cost V 4 bases and J 0 bases; bases outside gene matches: 5. The CDR3 DNA is TGTGCCAGCAGCTCCTGGGACAGGGGGAATAGCAATCAGCCCCAGCATTTT. Translated, it gives CASSSWDRGNSNQPQHF.

The V and J genes are TRBV27 and TRBJ2-3; D is perhaps TRBD1 (6 bases). The germline CDR1 and CDR2 sequences are MNHEY and SMNVEV (reference sequence). Trimming removed 5 bases from V and 1 base from J, with 13 bases in between. The CDR3 contains 15 residues. DNA of the CDR3: TGTGCCAGCAGTAAACTAGAGGGGGGCACAGATACGCAGTATTTT. Translation gives CASSKLEGGTDTQYF.

This sequence joins TRBV29-1 and TRBJ1-2; TRBD1 aligns across 11 bases. V lost 8 bases to trimming and J lost 2 bases; unmatched junction nucleotides: 10. This CDR3 spans 15 amino acids. Germline V gene lookup returns CDR1 SQVTM and CDR2 ANQGSEA. The DNA for the CDR3 is TGCAGCTTTTGGACAGGGGGCGCAACAAACTATGGCTACACCTTC. Translation gives CSFWTGGATNYGYTF.

The rearrangement links TRBV30 to TRBJ1-5; 9 bases match TRBD1. Germline-derived CDR1 and CDR2 are GTSNPN and SVGIG (reference sequence). The CDR3 is made up of 17 amino acids. V trimming: 0 bases; J trimming: 0 bases; junction bases outside the gene matches: 6. The CDR3 DNA is TGTGCCTGGAGTGTAAACAGGGGGCCCTATAGCAATCAGCCCCAGCATTTT. This gives the protein CAWSVNRGPYSNQPQHF.

This clone has just a few counts. The chain is built from TRBV6-5 and TRBJ2-5; TRBD2 matches 9 bases. The V segment lost 0 bases and the J segment 1 base; nucleotides outside the gene matches: 3. This CDR3 region has 16 residues. Per the germline V gene, CDR1 is MNHEY and CDR2 is SVGAGI. The chain's CDR3 is CASSYSASGVQETQYF. CDR3 DNA: TGTGCCAGCAGTTACTCGGCTAGCGGGGTCCAAGAGACCCAGTACTTC.

The chain uses TRBV6-5 and TRBJ2-1; D might be TRBD2 (6 bases). Trimming cost V 7 bases and J 4 bases, with 11 bases left between them. Germline CDR1 reads MNHEY; CDR2 reads SVGAGI. The CDR3 extends over 13 amino acids. Here the CDR3 reads CASKERVYNEQFF. CDR3 nucleotides: TGTGCCAGCAAGGAGCGGGTTTACAATGAGCAGTTCTTC.

The chain couples TRBV19 to TRBJ2-7, with 10 bases that match TRBD1. Germline V gene data show CDR1 as LNHDA and CDR2 as SQIVND (reference sequence). The V gene end was trimmed by 3 bases and the J gene end by 7 bases; junction bases not matched to a gene: 15. The CDR3 spans 17 residues. The CDR3 protein is CASSIELPGTGAGEQYF. The DNA for the CDR3 is TGTGCCAGTAGTATCGAGTTGCCCGGGACAGGGGCGGGGGAGCAGTACTTC.

The chain has TRBV5-4 and TRBJ2-3, with TRBD1 as a possible D gene (5 bases). The V end lost 3 bases, the J end lost 2 bases, and 16 bases lay between the germline ends. This CDR3 region has 16 residues. CDR1 and CDR2 (germline): SGHNT, YYREEE (reference sequence). The CDR3 DNA reads as TGTGCCAGCAGCTACGTGGGGCGTGCGGTCACAGATACGCAGTATTTT. This encodes CASSYVGRAVTDTQYF. Together with reference TRBV5-4 and TRBJ2-3, the CDR3 gives the full variable domain: ETGVTQSPTHLIKTRGQQVTLRCSSQSGHNTVSWYQQALGQGPQFIFQYYREEENGRGNFPPRFSGLQFPNYSSELNVNALELDDSALYLCASSYVGRAVTDTQYFGPGTRLTVL.

This clone was seen once. The chain employs TRBV28 and TRBJ2-7; 10 nucleotides match TRBD1. Trimming took 11 bases from V and 3 from J; bases not matched to a gene: 7. The CDR3 runs 13 residues. Germline V lookup: CDR1 MDHEN, CDR2 SYDVKM. CDR3 DNA: TGTGCCTCTCGAGGGACAGGGGACTACGAGCAGTACTTC. Its protein product is CASRGTGDYEQYF.

The DNA for the CDR3 is TGTGCCAGCAGTTCAGGGGTACGCAATCAGCCCCAGCATTTT. It is translated as CASSSGVRNQPQHF. V usage is TRBV27 and J usage is TRBJ1-5; maybe TRBD1 (6 bases). This CDR3 is built from 14 residues. Germline-derived CDR1 and CDR2 are MNHEY and SMNVEV (reference sequence). V was shortened by 4 bases and J by 2 bases, with 9 bases between the two germline ends.

The J gene is TRBJ1-1, the V gene TRBV19; 9 bases are shared with TRBD1. Unmatched junction bases numbered 14, after V lost 0 bases and J lost 3 bases. Per germline, CDR1 LNHDA and CDR2 SQIVND (reference sequence). CDR3 length: 19 residues. The CDR3 DNA reads TGTGCCAGTAGTATAGATTCGGACAGGGGTTGGACTGGGCACACTGAAGCTTTCTTT. This sequence encodes CASSIDSDRGWTGHTEAFF. The full variable domain, in which reference TRBV19 and TRBJ1-1 provide the parts outside the CDR3, is DGGITQSPKYLFRKEGQNVTLSCEQNLNHDAMYWYRQDPGQGLRLIYYSQIVNDFQKGDIAEGYSVSREKKESFPLTVTSAQKNPTAFYLCASSIDSDRGWTGHTEAFFGQGTRLTVV.

The chain carries TRBV7-2 and TRBJ2-2; TRBD2 might be the D (5 bases). Germline V gene sequence: CDR1 SGHTA, CDR2 FQGNSA. CDR3 size: 17 residues. V was clipped by 1 base and J by 0 bases, with 12 bases between them. CDR3 sequence: CASSLDGGASNTGELFF. The CDR3 DNA sequence: TGTGCCAGCAGCTTAGACGGAGGAGCCTCGAACACCGGGGAGCTGTTTTTT. The full variable domain, rest sourced from reference TRBV7-2 and TRBJ2-2, is GAGVSQSPSNKVTEKGKDVELRCDPISGHTALYWYRQSLGQGLEFLIYFQGNSAPDKSGLPSDRFSAERTGGSVSTLTIQRTQQEDSAVYLCASSLDGGASNTGELFFGEGSRLTVL.